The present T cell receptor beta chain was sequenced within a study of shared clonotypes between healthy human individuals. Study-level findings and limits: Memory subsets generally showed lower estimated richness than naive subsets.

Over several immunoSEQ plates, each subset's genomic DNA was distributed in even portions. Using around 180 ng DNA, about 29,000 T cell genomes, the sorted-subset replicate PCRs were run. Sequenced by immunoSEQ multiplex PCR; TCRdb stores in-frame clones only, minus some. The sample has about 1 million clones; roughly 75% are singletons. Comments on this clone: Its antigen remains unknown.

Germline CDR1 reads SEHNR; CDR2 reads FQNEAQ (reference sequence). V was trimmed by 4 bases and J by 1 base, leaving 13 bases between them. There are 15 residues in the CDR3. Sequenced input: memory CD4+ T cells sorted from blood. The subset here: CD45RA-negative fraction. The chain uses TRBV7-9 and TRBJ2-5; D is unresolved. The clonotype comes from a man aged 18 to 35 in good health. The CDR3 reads CASSYRFQTQETQYF. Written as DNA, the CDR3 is TGTGCCAGCAGCTACCGCTTCCAGACCCAAGAGACCCAGTACTTC.